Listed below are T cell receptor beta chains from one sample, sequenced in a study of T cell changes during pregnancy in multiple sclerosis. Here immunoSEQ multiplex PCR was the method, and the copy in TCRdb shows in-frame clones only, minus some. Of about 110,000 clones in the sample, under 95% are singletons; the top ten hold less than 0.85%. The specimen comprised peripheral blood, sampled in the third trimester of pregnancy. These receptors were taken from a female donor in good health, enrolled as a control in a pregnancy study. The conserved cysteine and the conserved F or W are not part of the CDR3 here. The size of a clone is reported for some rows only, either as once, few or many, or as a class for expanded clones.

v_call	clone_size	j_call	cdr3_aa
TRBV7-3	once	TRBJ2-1	ASSPEGGGYNEQF
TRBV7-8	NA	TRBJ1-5	ASSKGRAGQPQH
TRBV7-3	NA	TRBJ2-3	ASSLNPAGASDTQY
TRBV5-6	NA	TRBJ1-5	ASSLNGQPQH
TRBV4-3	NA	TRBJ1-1	ASSQVDRDRGEAF
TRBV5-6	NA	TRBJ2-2	ASRPGGRYTGELF
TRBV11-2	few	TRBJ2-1	ASSLRDSQFLF
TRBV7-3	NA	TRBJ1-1	ASSSSGRTEAF
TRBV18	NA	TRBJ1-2	ASSPSQQGGNYGYT
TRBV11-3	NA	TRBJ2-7	ASSRIRQNYEQY
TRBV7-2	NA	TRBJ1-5	ASSPDYSNQPQH
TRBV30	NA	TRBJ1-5	AWKGGDGQPQH
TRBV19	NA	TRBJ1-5	ASRGGGNQPQH
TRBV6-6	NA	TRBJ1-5	ASSYTQH
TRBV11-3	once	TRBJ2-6	ASSLTAGANVLT
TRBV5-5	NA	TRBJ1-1	ASTVPGQGNTEAF
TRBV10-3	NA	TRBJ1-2	AIKNMDLWGQGGYT
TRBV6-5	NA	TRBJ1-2	ASSQDRRFGYT
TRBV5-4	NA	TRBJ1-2	ASSFGGQGIRYGYT
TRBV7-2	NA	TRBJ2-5	ASSWGLAGETQY
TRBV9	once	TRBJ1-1	ASSVTGGMNTEAF
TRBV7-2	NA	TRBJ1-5	ASSLGVNQPQH
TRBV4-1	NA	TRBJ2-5	ASSQVGGEETQY
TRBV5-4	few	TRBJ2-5	ASSFGQGKETQY
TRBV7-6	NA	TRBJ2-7	ASSLAGAGDSSYEQY
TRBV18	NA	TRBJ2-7	ASSPTAGGPYEQY
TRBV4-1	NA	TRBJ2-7	ASSQGSGGGSYEQY
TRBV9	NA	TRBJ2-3	ASSVGGGTTDTQY
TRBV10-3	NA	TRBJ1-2	AISPGQQNGYT
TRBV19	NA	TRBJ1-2	ASNRAGNYGYT
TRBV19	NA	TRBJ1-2	ASISSRGYT
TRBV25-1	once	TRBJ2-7	ASSHTVGVLPYEQY
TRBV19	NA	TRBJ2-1	ATFSYNEQF
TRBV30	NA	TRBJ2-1	AYAVDQGNEQF
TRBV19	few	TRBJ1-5	ASSSVGPQH
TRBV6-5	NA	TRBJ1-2	ASSSGTGSLGGYT
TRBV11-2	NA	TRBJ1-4	ASSLLRDREGKLF
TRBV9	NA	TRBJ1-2	ASSAEQGFGYGYT
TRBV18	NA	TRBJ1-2	ASSPYPREGYGYT
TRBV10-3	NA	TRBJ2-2	AIRPSTGELF
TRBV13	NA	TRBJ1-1	ASSPPQGLNTEAF
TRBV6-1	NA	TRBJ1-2	ASSDPGQVNRKGYGYT
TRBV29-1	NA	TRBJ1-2	SVEDPANYGYT